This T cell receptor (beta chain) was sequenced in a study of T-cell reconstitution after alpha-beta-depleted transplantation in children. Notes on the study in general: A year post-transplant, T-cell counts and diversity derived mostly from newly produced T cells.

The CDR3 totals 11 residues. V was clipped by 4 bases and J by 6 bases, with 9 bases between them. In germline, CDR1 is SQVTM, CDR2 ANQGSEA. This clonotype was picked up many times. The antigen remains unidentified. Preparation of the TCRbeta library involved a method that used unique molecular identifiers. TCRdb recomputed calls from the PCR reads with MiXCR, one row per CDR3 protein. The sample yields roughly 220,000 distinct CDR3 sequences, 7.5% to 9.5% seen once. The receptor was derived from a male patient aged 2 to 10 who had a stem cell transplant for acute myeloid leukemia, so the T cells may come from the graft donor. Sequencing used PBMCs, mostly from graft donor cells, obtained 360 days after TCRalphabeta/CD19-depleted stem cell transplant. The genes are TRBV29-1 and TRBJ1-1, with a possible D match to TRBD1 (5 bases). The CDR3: CSVVGVSEAFF. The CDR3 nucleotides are TGCAGCGTTGTAGGGGTTTCTGAAGCTTTCTTT.